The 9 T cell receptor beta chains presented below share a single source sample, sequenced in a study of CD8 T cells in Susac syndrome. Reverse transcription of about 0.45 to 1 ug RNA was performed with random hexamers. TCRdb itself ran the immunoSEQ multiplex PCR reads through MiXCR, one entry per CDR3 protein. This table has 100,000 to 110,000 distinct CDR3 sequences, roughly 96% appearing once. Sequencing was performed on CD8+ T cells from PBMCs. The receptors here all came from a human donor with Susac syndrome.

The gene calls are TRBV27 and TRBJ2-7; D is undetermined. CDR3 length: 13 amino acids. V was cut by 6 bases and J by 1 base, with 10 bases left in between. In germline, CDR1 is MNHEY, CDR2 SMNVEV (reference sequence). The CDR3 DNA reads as TGTGCCAGCAGCTCTGACATATCCTACGAGCAGTACTTC. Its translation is CASSSDISYEQYF.

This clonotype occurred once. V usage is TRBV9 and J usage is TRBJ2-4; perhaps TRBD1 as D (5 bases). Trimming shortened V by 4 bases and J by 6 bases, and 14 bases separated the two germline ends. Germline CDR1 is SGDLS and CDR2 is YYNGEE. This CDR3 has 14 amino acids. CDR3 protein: CASSSTASRNIQYF. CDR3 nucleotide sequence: TGTGCCAGCAGCTCGACAGCTTCCCGAAACATTCAGTACTTC.

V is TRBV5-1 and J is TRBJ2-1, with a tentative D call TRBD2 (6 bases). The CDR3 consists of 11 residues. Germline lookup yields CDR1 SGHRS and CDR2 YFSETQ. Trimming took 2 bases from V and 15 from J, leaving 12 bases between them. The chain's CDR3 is CASSFSGTWFF. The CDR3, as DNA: TGCGCCAGCAGCTTCTCCGGGACTTGGTTCTTC.

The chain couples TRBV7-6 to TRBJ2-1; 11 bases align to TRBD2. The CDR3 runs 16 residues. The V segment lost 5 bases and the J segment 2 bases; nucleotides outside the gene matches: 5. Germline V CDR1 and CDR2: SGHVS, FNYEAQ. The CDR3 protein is CASSGILAGAYNEQFF. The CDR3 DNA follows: TGTGCCAGCAGCGGGATACTAGCGGGGGCCTACAATGAGCAGTTCTTC. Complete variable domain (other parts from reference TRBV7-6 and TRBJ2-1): GAGVSQSPRYKVTKRGQDVALRCDPISGHVSLYWYRQALGQGPEFLTYFNYEAQQDKSGLPNDRFSAERPEGSISTLTIQRTEQRDSAMYRCASSGILAGAYNEQFFGPGTRLTVL.

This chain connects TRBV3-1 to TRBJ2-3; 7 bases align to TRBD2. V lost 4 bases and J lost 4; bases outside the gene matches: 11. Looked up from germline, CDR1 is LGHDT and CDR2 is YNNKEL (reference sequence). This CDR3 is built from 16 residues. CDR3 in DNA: TGTGCCAGCAGCCTGACCGGGGGGTCTTCGGCAGATACGCAGTATTTT. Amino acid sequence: CASSLTGGSSADTQYF.

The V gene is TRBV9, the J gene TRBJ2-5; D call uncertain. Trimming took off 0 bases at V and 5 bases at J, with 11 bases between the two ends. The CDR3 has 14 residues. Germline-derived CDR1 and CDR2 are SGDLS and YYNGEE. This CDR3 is CASSVANEQETQYF. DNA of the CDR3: TGTGCCAGCAGCGTAGCGAACGAACAGGAGACCCAGTACTTC. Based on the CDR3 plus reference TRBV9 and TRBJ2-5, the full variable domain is DSGVTQTPKHLITATGQRVTLRCSPRSGDLSVYWYQQSLDQGLQFLIQYYNGEERAKGNILERFSAQQFPDLHSELNLSSLELGDSALYFCASSVANEQETQYFGPGTRLLVL.

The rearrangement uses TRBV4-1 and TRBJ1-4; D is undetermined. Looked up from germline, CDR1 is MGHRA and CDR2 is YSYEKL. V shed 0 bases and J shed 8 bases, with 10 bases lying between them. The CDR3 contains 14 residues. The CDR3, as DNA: TGCGCCAGCAGCCAAGAGGAGGGTCAGGAAAAACTGTTTTTT. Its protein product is CASSQEEGQEKLFF.

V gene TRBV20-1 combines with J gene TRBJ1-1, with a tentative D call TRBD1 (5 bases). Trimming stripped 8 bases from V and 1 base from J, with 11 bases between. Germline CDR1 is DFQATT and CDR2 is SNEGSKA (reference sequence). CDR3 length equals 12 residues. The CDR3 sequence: CSTTQGNTEAFF. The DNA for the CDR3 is TGCAGTACGACTCAGGGGAACACTGAAGCTTTCTTT.

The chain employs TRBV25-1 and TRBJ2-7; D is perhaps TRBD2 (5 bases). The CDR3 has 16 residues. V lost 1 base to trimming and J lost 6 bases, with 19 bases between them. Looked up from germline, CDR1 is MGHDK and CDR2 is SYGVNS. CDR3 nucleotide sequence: TGTGCCAGCAGTGAATTTTCAGTGGGAACCGGAGGCGAGCAGTACTTC. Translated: CASSEFSVGTGGEQYF.